This T cell receptor beta chain is drawn from a study of OX40 agonist ivuxolimab in advanced cancers. For the study at large: Checkpoint inhibitors had been given previously to under 50% of patients.

CDR3 size: 13 residues. V was trimmed by 2 bases and J by 6 bases, leaving 12 bases between them. CDR1 SGDLS and CDR2 YYNGEE come from the germline V gene. Profiling relied on immunoSEQ multiplex PCR, and the TCRdb table lists in-frame clones only, not all of them. In the table there are 60,000 to 85,000 clones, 83% of which are singletons. This clonotype was sampled from an adult with an advanced solid tumor such as melanoma, head and neck, liver or kidney cancer. This sample comprised CD4+ or CD8+ T cells sorted from blood, obtained in a trial of the OX40 agonist ivuxolimab. The chain is built from TRBV9 and TRBJ2-7; TRBD1 might be the D (5 bases). The CDR3: CASSVDSLLEQYF. In DNA form, the CDR3 reads TGTGCCAGCAGCGTCGACAGTTTGCTCGAGCAGTACTTC.